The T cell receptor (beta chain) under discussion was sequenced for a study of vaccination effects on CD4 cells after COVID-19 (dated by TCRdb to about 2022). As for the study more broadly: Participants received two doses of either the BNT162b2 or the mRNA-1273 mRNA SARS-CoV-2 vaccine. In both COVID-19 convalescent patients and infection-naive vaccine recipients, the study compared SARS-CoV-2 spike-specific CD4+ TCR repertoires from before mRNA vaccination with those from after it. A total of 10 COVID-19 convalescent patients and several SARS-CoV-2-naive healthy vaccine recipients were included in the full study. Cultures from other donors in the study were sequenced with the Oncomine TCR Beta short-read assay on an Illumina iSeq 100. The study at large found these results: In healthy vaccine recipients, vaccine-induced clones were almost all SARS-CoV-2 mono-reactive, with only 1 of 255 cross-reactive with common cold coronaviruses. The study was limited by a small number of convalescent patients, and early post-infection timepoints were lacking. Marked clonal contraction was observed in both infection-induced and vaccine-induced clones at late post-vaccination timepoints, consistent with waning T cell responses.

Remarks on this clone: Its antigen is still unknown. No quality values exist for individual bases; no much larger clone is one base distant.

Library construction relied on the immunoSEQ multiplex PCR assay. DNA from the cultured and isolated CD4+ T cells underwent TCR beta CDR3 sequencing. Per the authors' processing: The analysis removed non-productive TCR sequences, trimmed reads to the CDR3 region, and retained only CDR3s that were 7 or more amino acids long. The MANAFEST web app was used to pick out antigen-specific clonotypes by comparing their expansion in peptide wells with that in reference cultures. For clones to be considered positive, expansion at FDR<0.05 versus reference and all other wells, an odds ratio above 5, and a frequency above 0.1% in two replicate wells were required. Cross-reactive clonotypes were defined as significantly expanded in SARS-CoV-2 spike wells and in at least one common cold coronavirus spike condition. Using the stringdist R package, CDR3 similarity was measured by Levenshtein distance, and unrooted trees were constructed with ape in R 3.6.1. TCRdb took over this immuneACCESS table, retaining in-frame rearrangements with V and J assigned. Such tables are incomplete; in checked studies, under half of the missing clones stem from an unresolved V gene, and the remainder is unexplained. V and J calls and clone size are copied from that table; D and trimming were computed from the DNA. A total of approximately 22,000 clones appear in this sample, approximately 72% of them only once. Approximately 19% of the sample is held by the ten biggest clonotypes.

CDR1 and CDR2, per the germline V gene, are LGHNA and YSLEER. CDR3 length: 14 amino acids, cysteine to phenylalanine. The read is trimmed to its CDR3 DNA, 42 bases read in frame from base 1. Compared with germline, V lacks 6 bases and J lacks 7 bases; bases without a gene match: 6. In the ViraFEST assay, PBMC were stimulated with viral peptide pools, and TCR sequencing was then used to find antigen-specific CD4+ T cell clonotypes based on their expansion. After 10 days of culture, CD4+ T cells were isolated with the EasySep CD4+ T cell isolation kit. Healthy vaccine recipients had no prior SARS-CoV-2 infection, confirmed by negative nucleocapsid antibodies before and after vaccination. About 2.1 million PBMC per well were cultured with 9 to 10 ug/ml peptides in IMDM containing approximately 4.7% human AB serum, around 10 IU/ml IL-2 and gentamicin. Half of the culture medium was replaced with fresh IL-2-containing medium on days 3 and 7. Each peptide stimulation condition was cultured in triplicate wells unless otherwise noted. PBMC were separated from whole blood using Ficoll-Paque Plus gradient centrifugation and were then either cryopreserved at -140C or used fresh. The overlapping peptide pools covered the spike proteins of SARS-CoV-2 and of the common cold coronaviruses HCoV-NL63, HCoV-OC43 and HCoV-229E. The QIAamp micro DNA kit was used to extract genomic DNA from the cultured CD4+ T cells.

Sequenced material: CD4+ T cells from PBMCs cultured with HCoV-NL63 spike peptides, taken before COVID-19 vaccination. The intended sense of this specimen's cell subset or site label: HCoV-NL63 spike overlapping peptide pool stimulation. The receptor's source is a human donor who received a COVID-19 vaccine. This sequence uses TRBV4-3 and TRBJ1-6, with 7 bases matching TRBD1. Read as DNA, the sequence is TGCGCCAGCAGACAGGGACAGCAAAATTCACCCCTCCACTTT. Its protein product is CASRQGQQNSPLHF.